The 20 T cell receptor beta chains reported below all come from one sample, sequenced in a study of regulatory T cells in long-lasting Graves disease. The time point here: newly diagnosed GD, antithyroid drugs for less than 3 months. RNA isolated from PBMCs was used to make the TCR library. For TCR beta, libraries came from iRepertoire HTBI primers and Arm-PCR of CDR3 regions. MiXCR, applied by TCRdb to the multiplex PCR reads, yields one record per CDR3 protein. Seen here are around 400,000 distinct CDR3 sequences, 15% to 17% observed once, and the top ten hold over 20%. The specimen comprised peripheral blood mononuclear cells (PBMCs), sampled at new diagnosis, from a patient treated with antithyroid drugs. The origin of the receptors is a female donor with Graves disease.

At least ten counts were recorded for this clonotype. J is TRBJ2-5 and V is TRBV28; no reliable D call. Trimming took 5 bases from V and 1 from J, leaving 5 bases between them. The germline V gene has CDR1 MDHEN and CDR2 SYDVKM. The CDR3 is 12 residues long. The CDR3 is CASSVAQETQYF. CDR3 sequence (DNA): TGTGCCAGCAGTGTGGCCCAAGAGACCCAGTACTTC.

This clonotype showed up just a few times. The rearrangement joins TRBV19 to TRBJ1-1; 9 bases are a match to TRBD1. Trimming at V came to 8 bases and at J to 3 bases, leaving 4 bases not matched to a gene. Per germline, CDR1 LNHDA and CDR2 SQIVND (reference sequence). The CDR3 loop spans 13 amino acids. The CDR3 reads CASEDRGYTEAFF. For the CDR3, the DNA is TGTGCCAGTGAGGACAGGGGTTACACTGAAGCTTTCTTT.

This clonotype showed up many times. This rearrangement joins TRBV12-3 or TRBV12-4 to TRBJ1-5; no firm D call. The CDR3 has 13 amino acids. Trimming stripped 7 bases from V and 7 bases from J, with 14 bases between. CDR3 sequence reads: CASTKKWEQPQHF. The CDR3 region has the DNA TGTGCCAGCACCAAAAAGTGGGAGCAGCCCCAGCATTTT.

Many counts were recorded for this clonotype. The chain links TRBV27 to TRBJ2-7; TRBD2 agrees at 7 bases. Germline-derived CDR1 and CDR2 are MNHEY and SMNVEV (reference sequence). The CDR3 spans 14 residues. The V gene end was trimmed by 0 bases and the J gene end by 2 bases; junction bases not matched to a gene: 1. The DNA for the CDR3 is TGTGCCAGCAGTTTATCGCTAGCGGCCTACGAGCAGTACTTC. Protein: CASSLSLAAYEQYF.

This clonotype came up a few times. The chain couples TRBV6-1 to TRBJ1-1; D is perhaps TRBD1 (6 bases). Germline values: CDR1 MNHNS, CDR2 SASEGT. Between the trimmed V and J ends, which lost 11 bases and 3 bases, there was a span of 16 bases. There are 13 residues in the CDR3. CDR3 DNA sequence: TGTGCCGCTCGGAGCAGGGGATACACTGAAGCTTTCTTT. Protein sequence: CAARSRGYTEAFF.

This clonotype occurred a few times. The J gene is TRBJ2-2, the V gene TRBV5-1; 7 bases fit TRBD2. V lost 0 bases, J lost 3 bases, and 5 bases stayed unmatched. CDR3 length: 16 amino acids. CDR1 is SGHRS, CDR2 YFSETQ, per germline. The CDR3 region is CASSLALARYTGELFF. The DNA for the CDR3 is TGCGCCAGCAGCTTGGCACTAGCGAGATACACCGGGGAGCTGTTTTTT.

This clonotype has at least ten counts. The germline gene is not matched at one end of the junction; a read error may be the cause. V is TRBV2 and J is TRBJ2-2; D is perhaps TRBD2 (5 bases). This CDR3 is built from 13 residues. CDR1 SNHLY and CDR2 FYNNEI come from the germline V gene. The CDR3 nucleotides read TGTGCCACGAACATGGCGAACACCGGGGAGCTGTCTTTT. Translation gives CATNMANTGELSF.

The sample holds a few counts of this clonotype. The chain's CDR3 is CATSDHGQGLETQYF. The CDR3 DNA is TGTGCCACCAGTGACCACGGACAGGGCTTGGAGACCCAGTACTTC. The chain carries TRBV24-1 and TRBJ2-5, with 8 bases aligning to TRBD1. The J segment lost 5 bases and the V segment lost 4 bases, leaving 8 bases of the junction unmatched. Germline V CDR1 and CDR2: KGHDR, SFDVKD. The CDR3 consists of 15 residues.

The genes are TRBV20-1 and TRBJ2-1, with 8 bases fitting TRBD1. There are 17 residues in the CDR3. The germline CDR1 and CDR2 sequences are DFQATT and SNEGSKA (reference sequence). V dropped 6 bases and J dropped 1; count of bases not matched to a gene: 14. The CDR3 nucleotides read TGCAGTGCGAGCAGCGTACAGGGGGACCCTTCCTACAATGAGCAGTTCTTC. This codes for CSASSVQGDPSYNEQFF.

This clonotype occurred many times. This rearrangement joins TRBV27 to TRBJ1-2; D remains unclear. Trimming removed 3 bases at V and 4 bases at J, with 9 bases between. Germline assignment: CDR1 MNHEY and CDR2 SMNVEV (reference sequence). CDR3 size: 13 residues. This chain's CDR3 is CASSFRGSYGYTF. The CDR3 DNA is TGTGCCAGCAGTTTCCGGGGTAGCTATGGCTACACCTTC.

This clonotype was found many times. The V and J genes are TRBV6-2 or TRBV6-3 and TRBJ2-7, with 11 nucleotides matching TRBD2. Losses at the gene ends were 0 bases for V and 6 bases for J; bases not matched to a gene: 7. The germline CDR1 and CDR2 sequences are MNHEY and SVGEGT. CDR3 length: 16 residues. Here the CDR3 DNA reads TGTGCCAGCAGTTACTCGAAGGTAGCGGGAGGGCCCGAGCAGTACTTC. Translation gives CASSYSKVAGGPEQYF.

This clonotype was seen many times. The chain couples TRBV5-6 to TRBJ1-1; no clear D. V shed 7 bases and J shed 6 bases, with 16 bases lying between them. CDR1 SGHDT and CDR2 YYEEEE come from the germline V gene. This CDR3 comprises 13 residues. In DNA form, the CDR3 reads TGTGCCAGCTCCTGGGGAGTAGGCGCTGAAGCTTTCTTT. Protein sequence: CASSWGVGAEAFF.

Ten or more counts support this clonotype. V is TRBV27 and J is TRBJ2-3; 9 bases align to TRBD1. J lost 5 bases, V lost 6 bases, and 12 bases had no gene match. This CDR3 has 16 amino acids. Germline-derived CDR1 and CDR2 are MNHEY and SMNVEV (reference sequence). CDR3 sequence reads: CASSQLLGQGIDTQYF. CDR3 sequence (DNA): TGTGCCAGCAGCCAACTACTGGGACAGGGAATAGATACGCAGTATTTT.

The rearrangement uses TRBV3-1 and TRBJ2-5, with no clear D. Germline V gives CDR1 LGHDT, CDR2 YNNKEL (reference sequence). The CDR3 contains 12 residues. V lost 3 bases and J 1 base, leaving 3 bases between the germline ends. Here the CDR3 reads CASSHLQETQYF. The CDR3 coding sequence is TGTGCCAGCAGCCACCTCCAAGAGACCCAGTACTTC.

The CDR3 sequence: CATSDPQRSNQPQHF. The CDR3 region has the DNA TGTGCCACCAGTGATCCACAGAGGAGCAATCAGCCCCAGCATTTT. The rearrangement links TRBV24-1 to TRBJ1-5; D uncertain. V was cut by 3 bases and J by 1 base, with 9 bases left in between. The CDR3 has 15 residues. Germline assignment: CDR1 KGHDR and CDR2 SFDVKD.

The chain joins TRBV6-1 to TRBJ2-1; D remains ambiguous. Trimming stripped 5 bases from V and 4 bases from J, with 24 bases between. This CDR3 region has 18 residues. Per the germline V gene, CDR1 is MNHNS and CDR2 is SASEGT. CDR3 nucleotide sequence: TGTGCCAGCAGTACAAATCCAGGAGTGGGCCCTTTTTACAATGAGCAGTTCTTC. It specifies CASSTNPGVGPFYNEQFF.

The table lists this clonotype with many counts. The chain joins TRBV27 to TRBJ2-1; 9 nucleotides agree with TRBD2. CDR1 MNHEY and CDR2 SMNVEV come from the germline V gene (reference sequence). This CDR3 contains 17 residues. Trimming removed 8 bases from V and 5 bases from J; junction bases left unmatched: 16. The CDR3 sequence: CASGAYSWEREDNEQFF. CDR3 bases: TGTGCCAGCGGAGCATATTCTTGGGAGCGGGAGGACAATGAGCAGTTCTTC.

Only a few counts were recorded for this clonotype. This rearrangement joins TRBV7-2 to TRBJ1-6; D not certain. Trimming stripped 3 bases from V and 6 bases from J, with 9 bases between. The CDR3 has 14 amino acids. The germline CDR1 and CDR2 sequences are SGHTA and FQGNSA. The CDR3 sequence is CASSFISTNSPLHF. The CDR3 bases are TGTGCCAGCAGCTTCATCTCAACTAATTCACCCCTCCACTTT. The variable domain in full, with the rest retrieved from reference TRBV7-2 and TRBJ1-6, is GAGVSQSPSNKVTEKGKDVELRCDPISGHTALYWYRQSLGQGLEFLIYFQGNSAPDKSGLPSDRFSAERTGGSVSTLTIQRTQQEDSAVYLCASSFISTNSPLHFGNGTRLTVT.

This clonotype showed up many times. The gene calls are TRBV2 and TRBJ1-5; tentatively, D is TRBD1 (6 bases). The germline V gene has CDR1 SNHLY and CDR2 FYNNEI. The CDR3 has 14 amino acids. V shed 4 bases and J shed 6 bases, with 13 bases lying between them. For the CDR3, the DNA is TGTGCCAGCAGTGCGGGGACAAGTGGTCAGCCCCAGCATTTT. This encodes CASSAGTSGQPQHF.

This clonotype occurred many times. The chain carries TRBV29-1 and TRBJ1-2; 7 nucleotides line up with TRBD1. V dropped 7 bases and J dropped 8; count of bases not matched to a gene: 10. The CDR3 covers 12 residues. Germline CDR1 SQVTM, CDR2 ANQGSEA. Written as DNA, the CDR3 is TGCAGCGACCCGACAGGGAGGGTCGGCTACACCTTC. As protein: CSDPTGRVGYTF.